This entry lists 27 T cell receptor beta chains sequenced from one sample in a study of Graves' ophthalmopathy and Graves' hyperthyroidism. CDR3 regions of TCR beta were amplified from RNA transcripts. First-round RT-PCR used HTBI primers; second-round multiplex PCR followed. TCRdb passed the multiplex PCR reads through MiXCR, listing each CDR3 protein once. The table lists 150,000 to 200,000 distinct CDR3 sequences, around 40% of them singletons. What was sequenced was peripheral blood. These receptors were taken from a man younger than 45 with Graves' ophthalmopathy.

This clonotype was detected only once. This sequence joins TRBV11-2 and TRBJ2-6; D is ambiguous. Germline CDR1 reads SGHAT; CDR2 reads FQNNGV. The CDR3 sequence is 17 residues long. V lost 2 bases and J 4 bases, leaving 15 bases between the germline ends. The CDR3, as DNA: TGTGCCAGCAGCTTAACTGTGGAACGTGGCGGGGCCAACGTCCTGACTTTC. Protein sequence: CASSLTVERGGANVLTF.

This clonotype was detected many times. The V call is TRBV6-1, the J call TRBJ1-6; tentatively, D is TRBD1 (5 bases). V was shortened by 3 bases and J by 10 bases, with 16 bases between the two germline ends. This CDR3 is built from 15 residues. Per germline, CDR1 MNHNS and CDR2 SASEGT. The CDR3 loop is CASSEDTGTPSPLHF. The DNA of the CDR3 is TGTGCCAGCAGTGAGGACACGGGAACCCCCTCACCCCTCCACTTT.

This chain joins TRBV19 and TRBJ1-1; D is ambiguous. This CDR3 spans 12 amino acids. Per the germline V gene, CDR1 is LNHDA and CDR2 is SQIVND (reference sequence). V dropped 3 bases and J dropped 2 bases, with 4 bases sitting between them. The CDR3 region has the DNA TGTGCCAGTAGTATGCCTAACACTGAAGCTTTCTTT. Its protein product is CASSMPNTEAFF.

There are many counts of this clonotype. The genes are TRBV12-3 or TRBV12-4 and TRBJ1-2; 7 bases align to TRBD1. This CDR3 contains 13 residues. The V gene end was trimmed by 6 bases and the J gene end by 7 bases; junction bases not matched to a gene: 8. The CDR3 reads CASSIDRVSGYTF. CDR3 in DNA: TGTGCCAGCAGCATCGACAGGGTATCTGGCTACACCTTC.

The chain employs TRBV14 and TRBJ1-1; TRBD1 is a possible D gene (6 bases). Per the germline V gene, CDR1 is SGHDN and CDR2 is FVKESK. The V and J ends lost 5 bases and 6 bases respectively, with 16 bases between them. The CDR3 totals 14 residues. CDR3 region: CASSSTGRSAEAFF. CDR3 sequence (DNA): TGTGCCAGCAGCAGTACAGGGCGCTCCGCTGAAGCTTTCTTT.

This sequence joins TRBV6-2 or TRBV6-3 and TRBJ1-1; D might be TRBD1 (6 bases). V lost 6 bases and J lost 6, with 23 bases in between. This CDR3 is 16 amino acids long. Germline V lookup: CDR1 MNHEY, CDR2 SVGEGT. CDR3 amino acids: CASSLFGSGQRPEAFF. The CDR3, as DNA: TGTGCCAGCAGCTTGTTCGGGTCAGGACAGCGCCCTGAAGCTTTCTTT.

The CDR3 DNA reads TGTGCCACCAGCAGTCGTCAGCGGCAAGAGACCCAGTACTTC. Its translation: CATSSRQRQETQYF. V is TRBV15 and J is TRBJ2-5, with D tentatively TRBD2 (5 bases). The CDR3 is 14 residues long. Trimming shortened V by 3 bases and J by 2 bases, and 10 bases separated the two germline ends. Germline CDR1 LNHNV, CDR2 YYDKDF (reference sequence).

This clonotype has only a few counts. V is TRBV7-2 and J is TRBJ2-5; a possible D gene is TRBD1 (5 bases). V lost 2 bases and J 3 bases, leaving 13 bases between the germline ends. From germline, CDR1 is SGHTA and CDR2 FQGNSA. The CDR3 is 15 amino acids. The CDR3 reads CASSLRGAREETQYF. The CDR3 coding sequence is TGTGCCAGCAGCTTACGTGGGGCCCGAGAAGAGACCCAGTACTTC.

This clonotype was detected once. The rearrangement uses TRBV15 and TRBJ2-2; D unresolved. Trimming removed 1 base at V and 1 base at J, with 13 bases between. CDR1 and CDR2 (germline): LNHNV, YYDKDF (reference sequence). This CDR3 spans 17 amino acids. This chain's CDR3 is CATSRGSATLNTGELFF. Here the CDR3 DNA reads TGTGCCACCAGCAGAGGATCGGCTACTTTGAACACCGGGGAGCTGTTTTTT.

This clonotype was counted ten times or more. The V call is TRBV5-1, the J call TRBJ1-1; D remains unclear. V was clipped by 0 bases and J by 1 base, with 7 bases between them. This CDR3 contains 14 residues. Germline values: CDR1 SGHRS, CDR2 YFSETQ. CDR3 DNA: TGCGCCAGCAGCTTGGGACTTCGGAACACTGAAGCTTTCTTT. It codes for CASSLGLRNTEAFF.

This clonotype was recorded only once. J is TRBJ1-3 and V is TRBV19; D gene ambiguous. This CDR3 is built from 14 residues. Germline V gene sequence: CDR1 LNHDA, CDR2 SQIVND (reference sequence). Trimming shortened V by 7 bases and J by 2 bases, and 12 bases separated the two germline ends. CDR3 loop: CASMDLNTGNTIYF. Here the CDR3 DNA reads TGTGCCAGTATGGACTTAAACACTGGAAACACCATATATTTT.

This clonotype was detected ten times or more. The chain recombines TRBV19 with TRBJ1-2, with 10 bases that match TRBD1. Germline V CDR1 and CDR2: LNHDA, SQIVND (reference sequence). The trim removed 8 bases at V and 4 bases at J, leaving 4 bases unmatched. This CDR3 spans 13 amino acids. The CDR3 is CASARDRGYGYTF. In DNA, the CDR3 is TGTGCCAGTGCCAGGGACAGGGGCTATGGCTACACCTTC.

This clonotype was recorded at least ten times. V and J are TRBV12-3 or TRBV12-4 and TRBJ1-1, with 9 bases fitting TRBD1. The CDR3 contains 14 residues. After removal of 6 bases from V and 1 base from J, the junction contained 3 bases not matched to a gene. CDR3 amino acids: CASRLQGANTEAFF. CDR3 in DNA: TGTGCCAGCAGGCTACAGGGGGCGAACACTGAAGCTTTCTTT.

The V gene is TRBV6-5, the J gene TRBJ1-6; D is unresolved. V dropped 2 bases and J dropped 0 bases, with 17 bases sitting between them. The CDR3 runs 19 residues. CDR1 is MNHEY and CDR2 is SVGAGI in the germline V gene. CDR3 in DNA: TGTGCCAGCAGTTACCTCGCGCTAGCAGAAAGCTCCTATAATTCACCCCTCCACTTT. It specifies CASSYLALAESSYNSPLHF.

This clonotype came up many times. The rearrangement links TRBV6-2 or TRBV6-3 to TRBJ1-1; no clear D gene. Trimming shortened V by 6 bases and J by 0 bases, and 14 bases separated the two germline ends. The CDR3 runs 15 residues. CDR1 is MNHEY and CDR2 is SVGEGT in the germline V gene. The CDR3 protein is CASSRATAVNTEAFF. CDR3 sequence (DNA): TGTGCCAGCAGCCGAGCGACGGCGGTGAACACTGAAGCTTTCTTT.

Many counts were recorded for this clonotype. The chain employs TRBV25-1 and TRBJ2-5, with D tentatively TRBD1 (5 bases). This CDR3 region has 14 residues. V shed 4 bases and J shed 5 bases, with 14 bases lying between them. Germline CDR1 MGHDK, CDR2 SYGVNS. CDR3 residues: CASSAAQGGETQYF. The CDR3 nucleotides are TGTGCCAGCAGTGCAGCTCAGGGTGGGGAGACCCAGTACTTC. Drawing the rest from reference TRBV25-1 and TRBJ2-5, the complete variable domain is EADIYQTPRYLVIGTGKKITLECSQTMGHDKMYWYQQDPGMELHLIHYSYGVNSTEKGDLSSESTVSRIRTEHFPLTLESARPSHTSQYLCASSAAQGGETQYFGPGTRLLVL.

The CDR3 bases are TGTGCCAGCAGGATCCGAGGACAGTTAAACACCGGGGAGCTGTTTTTT. The encoded protein is CASRIRGQLNTGELFF. The rearrangement links TRBV6-1 to TRBJ2-2, with D possibly TRBD1 on 6 matching bases. The CDR3 has 16 residues. V was pared by 6 bases and J by 2 bases, with 16 bases between. In germline, CDR1 is MNHNS, CDR2 SASEGT.

The chain joins TRBV28 to TRBJ2-7, with D possibly called TRBD1 or TRBD2 (6 bases each). This CDR3 has 14 residues. Looked up from germline, CDR1 is MDHEN and CDR2 is SYDVKM. The V and J ends lost 6 bases and 3 bases respectively, with 15 bases between them. The CDR3 DNA is TGTGCCAGCAGCGATACAGGGCGGGGCTACGAGCAGTACTTC. Protein: CASSDTGRGYEQYF.

This clonotype appeared many times. The chain couples TRBV6-5 to TRBJ2-2, with D unresolved. The CDR3 is made up of 15 amino acids. V was clipped by 0 bases and J by 1 base, with 6 bases between them. In germline, CDR1 is MNHEY, CDR2 SVGAGI. The CDR3 region is CASSYSILNTGELFF. The CDR3 DNA follows: TGTGCCAGCAGTTACTCAATTCTGAACACCGGGGAGCTGTTTTTT.

There are a few counts of this clonotype. This rearrangement joins TRBV12-3 or TRBV12-4 to TRBJ1-6; D remains ambiguous. This CDR3 is built from 14 residues. The germline V and J ends were trimmed by 7 bases and 7 bases, with 14 bases remaining between them. CDR3 sequence reads: CASTIEQHNSPLHF. CDR3 DNA sequence: TGTGCCAGCACCATAGAACAGCACAATTCACCCCTCCACTTT.

This chain uses TRBV6-2 or TRBV6-3 with TRBJ2-4; TRBD1 is a possible D gene (5 bases). Germline CDR1 MNHEY, CDR2 SVGEGT. V dropped 7 bases and J dropped 6 bases, with 13 bases sitting between them. The CDR3 has 13 residues. The CDR3 DNA reads TGTGCCAGCAACCAACTAAGGGGAAACATTCAGTACTTC. Translated: CASNQLRGNIQYF.

This clonotype was picked up many times. The V and J genes are TRBV4-2 and TRBJ2-7; 7 positions agree with TRBD1. The germline gives CDR1 LGHNA, CDR2 YNFKEQ. Trimming took 0 bases from V and 0 from J; bases not matched to a gene: 5. This CDR3 region has 16 residues. CDR3 coding DNA: TGTGCCAGCAGCCAAGATCTGGGACAGAGCTCCTACGAGCAGTACTTC. It yields the protein CASSQDLGQSSYEQYF.

Many counts were recorded for this clonotype. The rearrangement links TRBV13 to TRBJ2-7, with 7 bases identical to TRBD1. CDR1 PRHDT and CDR2 FYEKMQ come from the germline V gene (reference sequence). The CDR3 is made up of 15 amino acids. The ends lost 3 bases at V and 3 bases at J; junction bases unmatched: 8. CDR3 sequence: CASSLRQTGDYEQYF. The CDR3 DNA reads as TGTGCCAGCAGCTTGCGGCAAACAGGGGACTACGAGCAGTACTTC.

This clonotype was seen many times. The rearrangement joins TRBV12-3 or TRBV12-4 to TRBJ2-5, with TRBD1 as a possible D gene (7 bases). CDR3 size: 15 residues. V was clipped by 5 bases and J by 4 bases, with 17 bases between them. The DNA of the CDR3 is TGTGCCAGCAGTCCAGGGGGGTCAGGACGAGAGACCCAGTACTTC. Its translation is CASSPGGSGRETQYF.

In its sample, this clonotype was seen many times. The V gene is TRBV29-1, the J gene TRBJ2-7; TRBD1 might be the D (6 bases). Germline lookup yields CDR1 SQVTM and CDR2 ANQGSEA. This CDR3 has 11 amino acids. Trimming took off 4 bases at V and 7 bases at J, with 11 bases between the two ends. CDR3 DNA sequence: TGCAGCGTTGGGAGCGACAGGGAGCAGTACTTC. Translating it yields CSVGSDREQYF.

The chain carries TRBV6-1 and TRBJ1-1; unclear D gene. Germline values: CDR1 MNHNS, CDR2 SASEGT. The CDR3 sequence is 15 residues long. V lost 1 base and J 8 bases, leaving 17 bases between the germline ends. The CDR3 protein is CASSEEGGQAAEAFF. The CDR3 bases are TGTGCCAGCAGTGAAGAGGGCGGGCAGGCAGCGGAAGCTTTCTTT.

In nucleotides, the CDR3 is TGTGCCAGCAGGGGTTTTTATAGCAATCAGCCCCAGCATTTT. Its protein is CASRGFYSNQPQHF. The genes are TRBV2 and TRBJ1-5; D uncertain. Per the germline V gene, CDR1 is SNHLY and CDR2 is FYNNEI. This CDR3 spans 14 amino acids. Deletions cut 6 bases from V and 0 bases from J, with 9 bases between.